This TCR beta chain was captured in a study of blood T cell repertoires in COVID-19. Study information: Researchers got acute and convalescent COVID-19 samples from the United States, Italy and Spain. T cells, B-cell-depleted T cells, or PBMCs provided the cDNA or gDNA that served as material.

Trimming took 6 bases from V and 1 from J; bases not matched to a gene: 3. The germline V gene has CDR1 MNHEY and CDR2 SVGEGT. The CDR3 is 14 amino acids. Seattle patients were enrolled during active infection and followed longitudinally. In the source study's methods: The authors estimated nucleated cell counts from reference gene primer amplification. Only in-frame clones appear in the TCRdb table, and some are missing; sequencing was by immunoSEQ multiplex PCR. That table is the source of V, J and clone size, and D and trimming were worked out from the DNA. The sample comprises some 85,000 clones, about 77% of which are singletons, and about 6% rests with the top ten.

What was sequenced was peripheral blood. The receptor was isolated from a man in his 70s with COVID-19, enrolled during active disease. V and J are TRBV6-2 or TRBV6-3 and TRBJ2-7; TRBD2 matches 10 bases. The CDR3 spells CASSPAGGSYEQYF. The CDR3, as DNA: TGTGCCAGCAGCCCAGCGGGAGGGTCCTACGAGCAGTACTTC.